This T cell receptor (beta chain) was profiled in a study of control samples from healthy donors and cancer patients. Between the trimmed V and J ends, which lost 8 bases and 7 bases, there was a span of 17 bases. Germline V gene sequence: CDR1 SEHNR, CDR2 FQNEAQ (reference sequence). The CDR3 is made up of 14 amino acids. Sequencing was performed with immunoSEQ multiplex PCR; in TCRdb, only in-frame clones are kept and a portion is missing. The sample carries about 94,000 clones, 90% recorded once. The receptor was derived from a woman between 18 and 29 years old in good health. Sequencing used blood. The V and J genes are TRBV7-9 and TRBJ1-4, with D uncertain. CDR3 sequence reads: CASGEEGWGEKLFF. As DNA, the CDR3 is TGTGCCAGCGGGGAGGAGGGCTGGGGTGAAAAACTGTTTTTT.